Below, 8 T cell receptor beta chains from the same sample are listed, as sequenced in a study of neurological immune-mediated disorders. One entry per CDR3 protein results from TCRdb running MiXCR on the 5' RACE reads. This table holds over 25,000 distinct CDR3 sequences, around 21% found once. Material for sequencing was PBMCs. The receptors shown here come from an older woman in good health.

This clonotype was detected many times. This chain connects TRBV29-1 to TRBJ1-4, with 8 bases matching TRBD1. The trim removed 3 bases at V and 8 bases at J, leaving 14 bases unmatched. Germline V lookup: CDR1 SQVTM, CDR2 ANQGSEA. The CDR3 is made up of 16 amino acids. The DNA of the CDR3 is TGCAGCGTTGACCCGAAAGCAGGGGGCCCGGAGGAAAAACTGTTTTTT. Translation: CSVDPKAGGPEEKLFF.

V gene TRBV9 combines with J gene TRBJ1-1, with D perhaps matching TRBD1 (5 bases). Trimming cost V 0 bases and J 0 bases, with 9 bases left between them. Germline CDR1 and CDR2: SGDLS and YYNGEE. The CDR3 is 15 amino acids. The CDR3 sequence: CASSVGDSMNTEAFF. CDR3 nucleotide sequence: TGTGCCAGCAGCGTAGGTGACAGCATGAACACTGAAGCTTTCTTT.

This chain joins TRBV21-1 and TRBJ2-2; TRBD2, the table's D call, was not compared with the DNA. TRBV21-1 is described as a pseudogene. The CDR3 is 20 residues long. The CDR3 protein is CASSKALFRRSYSNTGELFF. CDR3 sequence (DNA): TGTGCCAGCAGCAAAGCGCTTTTTAGGAGGAGCTACTCGAACACCGGGGAGCTGTTTTTT.

This clonotype has a count of ten or more. The chain uses TRBV7-2 and TRBJ1-1; the match to TRBD1 covers 10 bases. Looked up from germline, CDR1 is SGHTA and CDR2 is FQGNSA. This CDR3 contains 17 residues. The J segment lost 5 bases and the V segment lost 3 bases, leaving 12 bases of the junction unmatched. The CDR3 region is CASSFFGGTGVRTEAFF. CDR3 nucleotides: TGTGCCAGCAGCTTTTTCGGCGGGACAGGGGTTCGAACTGAAGCTTTCTTT. Full variable domain (missing parts from reference TRBV7-2 and TRBJ1-1): GAGVSQSPSNKVTEKGKDVELRCDPISGHTALYWYRQSLGQGLEFLIYFQGNSAPDKSGLPSDRFSAERTGGSVSTLTIQRTQQEDSAVYLCASSFFGGTGVRTEAFFGQGTRLTVV.

Comments on this clonotype: Because the CDR3 is missing its conserved closing phenylalanine or tryptophan, this is likely a read error. V is TRBV20-1 and J is TRBJ1-1; D unresolved. V was cut by 6 bases and J by 3 bases, with 17 bases left in between. The CDR3 runs to 14 residues. Germline CDR1 DFQATT, CDR2 SNEGSKA (reference sequence). CDR3 DNA: TGCAGTGCGGGGAAACCAGAGGCGGACACTGAAGCTTTCTAT. This encodes CSAGKPEADTEAFY.

V and J are TRBV7-2 and TRBJ2-1, with TRBD1 matching 9 bases. This CDR3 is built from 15 residues. Losses at the gene ends were 1 base for V and 8 bases for J; bases not matched to a gene: 6. Germline loops: CDR1 SGHTA, CDR2 FQGNSA. The CDR3 bases are TGTGCCAGCAGCTTAGTCAGGGACAGGGTTCATGAGCAGTTCTTC. This encodes CASSLVRDRVHEQFF.

This clonotype was recorded at least ten times. The chain carries TRBV6-5 and TRBJ1-6; D remains ambiguous. V was cut by 0 bases and J by 7 bases, with 4 bases left in between. There are 13 residues in the CDR3. Germline CDR1 and CDR2: MNHEY and SVGAGI. CDR3 sequence: CASSYSKNSPLHF. Written as DNA, the CDR3 is TGTGCCAGCAGTTACTCGAAAAATTCACCCCTCCACTTT.

This clonotype was counted at least ten times. The rearrangement uses TRBV20-1 and TRBJ2-1; D call uncertain. The germline CDR1 and CDR2 sequences are DFQATT and SNEGSKA (reference sequence). The CDR3 has 16 amino acids. The V end lost 0 bases, the J end lost 0 bases, and 12 bases lay between the germline ends. The CDR3 reads CSARESVTGSYNEQFF. In DNA, the CDR3 is TGCAGTGCTAGAGAGTCAGTTACGGGCTCCTACAATGAGCAGTTCTTC.